The 16 T cell receptor beta chains presented below share a single source sample, sequenced in a study of blood T cells in healthy people across ages. A second 7 to 11 cycle PCR used barcoded and J-beta primers. TCRdb used MiXCR to reprocess the 5' RACE reads, holding one entry per CDR3 protein. The table lists a few hundred thousand distinct CDR3 sequences, 25% to 30% of them singletons. Input material: blood. These receptors came from a woman in her seventies in good health.

The chain joins TRBV9 to TRBJ1-1; TRBD1 matches at 7 bases. The CDR3 extends over 16 amino acids. Losses at the gene ends were 2 bases for V and 5 bases for J; bases not matched to a gene: 12. Per germline, CDR1 SGDLS and CDR2 YYNGEE. This CDR3 is CASSVGGQNEGTEAFF. The CDR3 region has the DNA TGTGCCAGCAGCGTGGGGGGACAGAACGAAGGAACTGAAGCTTTCTTT.

This chain links TRBV28 with TRBJ2-1, with a tentative D call TRBD1 (6 bases). This CDR3 comprises 17 residues. Deletions cut 5 bases from V and 0 bases from J, with 17 bases between. In germline, CDR1 is MDHEN, CDR2 SYDVKM. The CDR3 reads CASSKPRTVRSYNEQFF. CDR3 nucleotides: TGTGCCAGCAGTAAACCCCGGACAGTTCGCTCCTACAATGAGCAGTTCTTC.

This clonotype was counted only a few times. The chain couples TRBV20-1 to TRBJ2-7; a possible D gene is TRBD1 (5 bases). This CDR3 comprises 13 residues. The V end was cut by 2 bases, the J end by 0 bases, with 8 bases between. Germline V lookup: CDR1 DFQATT, CDR2 SNEGSKA (reference sequence). The CDR3 spells CSARPRASYEQYF. The CDR3 nucleotides are TGCAGTGCTAGACCCAGGGCCTCCTACGAGCAGTACTTC.

The chain couples TRBV29-1 to TRBJ1-5; D possibly corresponds to TRBD1 (5 bases). This CDR3 has 13 amino acids. Trimming shortened V by 7 bases and J by 1 base, and 11 bases separated the two germline ends. Germline V gene sequence: CDR1 SQVTM, CDR2 ANQGSEA. The CDR3: CSARWGSNQPQHF. CDR3 sequence (DNA): TGCAGCGCAAGGTGGGGGAGCAATCAGCCCCAGCATTTT.

This clonotype has only a few counts. Since a much larger clone is just one base distant, this may be a read error. The genes are TRBV29-1 and TRBJ2-3; D is ambiguous. V dropped 3 bases and J dropped 8 bases, with 6 bases sitting between them. Per germline, CDR1 SQVTM and CDR2 ANQGSEA. The CDR3 totals 10 residues. CDR3 bases: TGCAGCGTTGAGCTTGCTACGCAGTATTTT. This encodes CSVELATQYF.

This clonotype came up a few times. The chain has TRBV7-9 and TRBJ2-5; D is ambiguous. The DNA matches TRBJ2-1 better at its end, which makes the J call doubtful. The germline V gene encodes CDR1 SEHNR and CDR2 FQNEAQ (reference sequence). The CDR3 spans 11 residues. Written as DNA, the CDR3 is TGTGCCAGCAGCAAAGTCGATGAGCAGTTCTTC. It encodes CASSKVDEQFF.

The V gene is TRBV7-9, the J gene TRBJ1-2; TRBD1 might be the D (6 bases). CDR1 and CDR2 (germline): SEHNR, FQNEAQ (reference sequence). V lost 3 bases to trimming and J lost 2 bases, with 13 bases between them. This CDR3 is built from 15 residues. In nucleotides, the CDR3 is TGTGCCAGCAGCTTCGAAAAGGGGGTGAACTATGGCTACACCTTC. This translates into CASSFEKGVNYGYTF.

The V call is TRBV12-3 or TRBV12-4, the J call TRBJ2-7, with unresolved D. The CDR3 runs 13 residues. V lost 7 bases and J 9 bases, leaving 19 bases between the germline ends. The CDR3 DNA follows: TGTGCCAGCACCAGCCCGGACCGCGGTCCGCAGTACTTC. Encoded protein: CASTSPDRGPQYF.

The sample holds a few counts of this clonotype. An end of the junction does not agree with germline; a read error may underlie this. This chain connects TRBV9 to TRBJ2-1; 13 nucleotides match TRBD2. Germline CDR1 reads SGDLS; CDR2 reads YYNGEE. The CDR3 covers 13 residues. Here the CDR3 reads CASSGLAGGPLIF. The CDR3 DNA sequence: TGTGCCAGCAGCGGACTAGCGGGAGGCCCCCTGATCTTC.

This clonotype was recorded a few times. This chain joins TRBV12-3 or TRBV12-4 and TRBJ1-1; D is possibly TRBD1 (5 bases). V dropped 5 bases and J dropped 6 bases, with 19 bases sitting between them. The CDR3 spans 15 residues. The CDR3 bases are TGTGCCAGCAGTCTCTCCGGGACGGGACCCGCTGAAGCTTTCTTT. It is translated as CASSLSGTGPAEAFF.

This clonotype was seen only a few times. This chain links TRBV7-3 with TRBJ1-1, with 7 bases matching TRBD1. The CDR3 covers 14 residues. V lost 5 bases to trimming and J lost 1 base; unmatched junction nucleotides: 4. CDR1 and CDR2 (germline): SGHTA, FQGTGA. The CDR3 loop reads CASSSGTANTEAFF. CDR3 bases: TGTGCCAGCAGCAGCGGGACAGCGAACACTGAAGCTTTCTTT.

This clonotype was seen at least ten times. The chain carries TRBV28 and TRBJ2-7, with TRBD1 matching 7 bases. Trimming cost V 1 base and J 4 bases; bases outside gene matches: 4. The CDR3 is 14 amino acids. Germline CDR1 is MDHEN and CDR2 is SYDVKM. CDR3 loop: CASSLSGGSYEQYF. The CDR3 nucleotides are TGTGCCAGCAGTTTATCAGGGGGATCTTACGAGCAGTACTTC.

The table lists this clonotype with a few counts. The chain has TRBV20-1 and TRBJ2-5, with 10 nucleotides matching TRBD2. The better agreement between TRBJ2-7 and the DNA end casts doubt on the J call. The germline V gene has CDR1 DFQATT and CDR2 SNEGSKA (reference sequence). CDR3 length equals 15 residues. CDR3 residues: CSAAEPSGSPYEQYF. For the CDR3, the DNA is TGCAGTGCTGCAGAACCTAGCGGGAGCCCCTACGAGCAGTACTTC.

This chain joins TRBV10-3 and TRBJ1-5; D remains unclear. This CDR3 spans 16 amino acids. Germline V gene sequence: CDR1 ENHRY, CDR2 SYGVKD. V lost 5 bases, J lost 9 bases, and 23 bases lay in between. The CDR3 coding sequence is TGTGCCATCAGTCAGGAGGCCCGAGGTGCGGGTTCGCCCCAGCATTTT. Its translation: CAISQEARGAGSPQHF.

This clonotype was seen many times. This chain links TRBV14 with TRBJ2-1; D tentatively reads TRBD1 or TRBD2 (5 bases each). Trimming cost V 4 bases and J 7 bases, with 14 bases left between them. The CDR3 length is 14 residues. CDR1 is SGHDN, CDR2 FVKESK, per germline. The CDR3 region is CASSPLGGRNEQFF. The CDR3 DNA follows: TGTGCCAGCAGCCCCCTTGGGGGTAGGAATGAGCAGTTCTTC.

In this sample, this clonotype turned up a few times. The genes are TRBV20-1 and TRBJ2-7; D gene unclear. The CDR3 is 14 residues long. Trimming shortened V by 2 bases and J by 7 bases, and 18 bases separated the two germline ends. Germline-derived CDR1 and CDR2 are DFQATT and SNEGSKA (reference sequence). The CDR3 loop reads CSARKDPRVLEQYF. In DNA, the CDR3 is TGCAGTGCTAGAAAGGACCCCAGAGTTTTGGAGCAGTACTTC.